Following are 32 T cell receptor beta chains from one sample sequenced in a study of cytomegalovirus exposure and HLA in healthy donors. In the PCR, 60 Vbeta and 13 Jbeta primers were used. TCRdb's copy holds only in-frame clones and misses some; the assay was immunoSEQ multiplex PCR. The sample has fewer than 150,000 clones; 66% are singletons. The specimen was PBMCs. Receptors were obtained from a human donor in good health.

The chain combines TRBV5-4 with TRBJ1-4, with D possibly TRBD1 on 5 matching bases. The V end was cut by 4 bases, the J end by 8 bases, with 12 bases between. This CDR3 has 13 residues. CDR1 is SGHNT and CDR2 is YYREEE in the germline V gene (reference sequence). CDR3 coding DNA: TGTGCCAGCAGCGGGCAGGCAGGGGAAAAACTGTTTTTT. Translating gives CASSGQAGEKLFF.

To note about this clone: This specimen includes other DNA sequences encoding the same CDR3. The chain carries TRBV29-1 and TRBJ2-7; D gene ambiguous. Deletions cut 4 bases from V and 0 bases from J, with 7 bases between. The germline V gene encodes CDR1 SQVTM and CDR2 ANQGSEA. The CDR3 covers 12 residues. CDR3 amino acids: CSVVLSSYEQYF. CDR3 sequence (DNA): TGCAGCGTTGTTCTGAGCTCCTACGAGCAGTACTTC.

The chain links TRBV28 to TRBJ1-2; the match to TRBD1 covers 8 bases. Germline lookup yields CDR1 MDHEN and CDR2 SYDVKM. Trimming cost V 6 bases and J 7 bases; bases outside gene matches: 7. The CDR3 is 13 residues long. The CDR3 DNA is TGTGCCAGCAGCCTCGACAGGGGATCTGGCTACACCTTC. Translation: CASSLDRGSGYTF.

V gene TRBV9 combines with J gene TRBJ2-1, with TRBD2 matching over 12 bases. From germline, CDR1 is SGDLS and CDR2 YYNGEE. The trim removed 6 bases at V and 9 bases at J, leaving 7 bases unmatched. The CDR3 consists of 14 residues. The CDR3 DNA reads TGTGCCAGCACCGGACTAGCGGGAACGATTGAGCAGTTCTTC. It is translated as CASTGLAGTIEQFF.

The V gene is TRBV5-1, the J gene TRBJ1-4; D not certain. V was trimmed by 2 bases and J by 8 bases, leaving 13 bases between them. This CDR3 has 14 amino acids. The V gene's germline CDR1 is SGHRS and CDR2 YFSETQ. The CDR3 spells CASSFGPRREKLFF. DNA for the CDR3: TGCGCCAGCAGCTTCGGGCCACGGAGGGAAAAACTGTTTTTT. The full variable domain, completed using reference TRBV5-1 and TRBJ1-4, is KAGVTQTPRYLIKTRGQQVTLSCSPISGHRSVSWYQQTPGQGLQFLFEYFSETQRNKGNFPGRFSGRQFSNSRSEMNVSTLELGDSALYLCASSFGPRREKLFFGSGTQLSVL.

This clone has only a few counts. The chain links TRBV28 to TRBJ2-7; possible D gene TRBD2, 7 bases. The CDR3 has 14 amino acids. CDR1 and CDR2 from the germline V gene are MDHEN and SYDVKM. V was trimmed by 8 bases and J by 7 bases, leaving 21 bases between them. The CDR3 bases are TGTGCCAGCGGGACACTAAGGGGGGGGTGGGAGCAGTACTTC. Translation: CASGTLRGGWEQYF.

In DNA, the CDR3 is TGTGCCAGCCATAATGAAAAACTGTTTTTT. It encodes CASHNEKLFF. The chain uses TRBV6-1 and TRBJ1-4; no definite D call. This CDR3 has 10 residues. The germline CDR1 and CDR2 sequences are MNHNS and SASEGT. The V and J ends lost 8 bases and 4 bases respectively, with 2 bases between them.

This rearrangement joins TRBV6-4 to TRBJ1-2, with TRBD1 identical over 9 bases. Germline V CDR1 and CDR2: MRHNA, SNTAGT. J lost 7 bases, V lost 6 bases, and 9 bases had no gene match. This CDR3 spans 14 amino acids. The CDR3 loop reads CASRGTGTGFGYTF. Written as DNA, the CDR3 is TGTGCCAGCAGAGGCACCGGGACAGGGTTTGGCTACACCTTC.

CDR3 DNA sequence: TGTGCCAGCAGCGTCGAGACTAGCGGGGTATCCGAGCAGTACTTC. This codes for CASSVETSGVSEQYF. This rearrangement joins TRBV9 to TRBJ2-7; TRBD2 matches 11 bases. V dropped 2 bases and J dropped 6; count of bases not matched to a gene: 7. Germline V lookup: CDR1 SGDLS, CDR2 YYNGEE. The CDR3 extends over 15 amino acids.

The chain recombines TRBV9 with TRBJ2-3; D is uncertain. V was clipped by 0 bases and J by 0 bases, with 8 bases between them. This CDR3 contains 15 residues. Germline V gene sequence: CDR1 SGDLS, CDR2 YYNGEE. The CDR3 DNA reads as TGTGCCAGCAGCGTAGGCGATTCTAGCACAGATACGCAGTATTTT. Its protein is CASSVGDSSTDTQYF.

The V call is TRBV6-5, the J call TRBJ2-5, with 9 bases that match TRBD1. The CDR3 spans 13 residues. Germline assignment: CDR1 MNHEY and CDR2 SVGAGI. J lost 4 bases, V lost 6 bases, and 3 bases had no gene match. This CDR3 is CASRGQGRETQYF. The CDR3 DNA reads TGTGCCAGCAGAGGACAGGGGCGAGAGACCCAGTACTTC.

This rearrangement joins TRBV6-1 to TRBJ2-5; 7 positions agree with TRBD2. J was trimmed by 5 bases and V by 4 bases; bases with no gene match: 10. Germline V lookup: CDR1 MNHNS, CDR2 SASEGT. The CDR3 spans 15 residues. CDR3: CASSASAGAGETQYF. CDR3 nucleotides: TGTGCCAGCAGTGCAAGTGCGGGAGCGGGGGAGACCCAGTACTTC.

This rearrangement joins TRBV5-6 to TRBJ2-7; possible D gene TRBD2, 5 bases. This CDR3 spans 12 amino acids. V lost 4 bases and J 6 bases, leaving 11 bases between the germline ends. Germline V gives CDR1 SGHDT, CDR2 YYEEEE. The CDR3 loop is CASSRTRGEQYF. CDR3 nucleotide sequence: TGTGCCAGCAGCCGGACCCGGGGCGAGCAGTACTTC.

The V call is TRBV30, the J call TRBJ1-5, with D possibly being TRBD1 (6 bases). Between the trimmed V and J ends, which lost 5 bases and 1 base, there was a span of 21 bases. This CDR3 is 17 amino acids long. CDR1 GTSNPN and CDR2 SVGIG come from the germline V gene (reference sequence). CDR3 nucleotides: TGTGCCTGGGCCTACAGGGTGCGAAGGAGGAGCAATCAGCCCCAGCATTTT. Protein: CAWAYRVRRRSNQPQHF. The variable domain in full, with the rest retrieved from reference TRBV30 and TRBJ1-5, is SQTIHQWPATLVQPVGSPLSLECTVEGTSNPNLYWYRQAAGRGLQLLFYSVGIGQISSEVPQNLSASRPQDRQFILSSKKLLLSDSGFYLCAWAYRVRRRSNQPQHFGDGTRLSIL.

The rearrangement uses TRBV7-8 and TRBJ2-1, with 7 positions matching TRBD2. Germline V gene data show CDR1 as SGHVS and CDR2 as FQNEAQ. V trimming: 1 base; J trimming: 9 bases; junction bases outside the gene matches: 6. This CDR3 region has 14 residues. This CDR3 reads CASSLDVGRGEQFF. The CDR3 coding sequence is TGTGCCAGCAGCTTAGATGTGGGGAGGGGTGAGCAGTTCTTC.

The chain is built from TRBV11-3 and TRBJ2-7; D possibly corresponds to TRBD2 (5 bases). Germline lookup yields CDR1 SGHNT and CDR2 YENEEA. The CDR3 is 12 amino acids. V was trimmed by 5 bases and J by 12 bases, leaving 17 bases between them. The CDR3 here is CASSPGSDLVYF. CDR3 sequence (DNA): TGTGCCAGCAGCCCGGGGTCGGACCTTGTGTACTTC. Supplemented by reference TRBV11-3 and TRBJ2-7, the full variable domain reads EAGVVQSPRYKIIEKKQPVAFWCNPISGHNTLYWYLQNLGQGPELLIRYENEEAVDDSQLPKDRFSAERLKGVDSTLKIQPAELGDSAVYLCASSPGSDLVYFGPGTRLTVT.

This chain links TRBV9 with TRBJ2-3; TRBD2 matches 16 bases. Looked up from germline, CDR1 is SGDLS and CDR2 is YYNGEE. V gave up 1 base and J gave up 0 bases; unmatched junction bases: 5. CDR3 size: 19 residues. The CDR3 region is CASSVPGLAGGPSTDTQYF. The CDR3 nucleotides read TGTGCCAGCAGCGTACCGGGACTAGCGGGAGGGCCGAGCACAGATACGCAGTATTTT.

The rearrangement uses TRBV27 and TRBJ1-1; 8 nucleotides align to TRBD1. V was clipped by 5 bases and J by 6 bases; unmatched bases: 8. This CDR3 has 14 amino acids. Germline V gene sequence: CDR1 MNHEY, CDR2 SMNVEV (reference sequence). In DNA, the CDR3 is TGTGCCAGCAGTCCCGGACAGGGTCCCTCTGAAGCTTTCTTT. Translated: CASSPGQGPSEAFF.

The chain couples TRBV7-8 to TRBJ2-1; 10 bases are a match to TRBD2. After removal of 3 bases from V and 6 bases from J, the junction contained 5 bases not matched to a gene. CDR3 size: 15 residues. In germline, CDR1 is SGHVS, CDR2 FQNEAQ. The CDR3 DNA reads TGTGCCAGCAGCTTCTCTAGCGGGAGTTCCAATGAGCAGTTCTTC. Translation gives CASSFSSGSSNEQFF.

The chain employs TRBV28 and TRBJ2-2, with D unclear. This CDR3 has 12 amino acids. Germline V lookup: CDR1 MDHEN, CDR2 SYDVKM. The germline V and J ends were trimmed by 1 base and 7 bases, with 4 bases remaining between them. As DNA, the CDR3 is TGTGCCAGCAGTTTATCGGGCGGGGAGCTGTTTTTT. This gives the protein CASSLSGGELFF.

The chain uses TRBV4-1 and TRBJ2-1; 12 bases agree with TRBD2. The CDR3 spans 20 residues. Germline V CDR1 and CDR2: MGHRA, YSYEKL. V was clipped by 1 base and J by 2 bases; unmatched bases: 12. CDR3 residues: CASSQARGTSGRLAYNEQFF. Here the CDR3 DNA reads TGCGCCAGCAGCCAAGCCCGCGGGACTAGCGGGCGGCTCGCCTACAATGAGCAGTTCTTC.

The chain uses TRBV7-2 and TRBJ1-1; a possible D gene is TRBD1 (5 bases). The germline V gene encodes CDR1 SGHTA and CDR2 FQGNSA. The CDR3 consists of 13 residues. Deletions cut 3 bases from V and 6 bases from J, with 11 bases between. The CDR3 DNA reads TGTGCCAGCAGCTTTTGGGGGGGGGCTGAAGCTTTCTTT. Translated, it gives CASSFWGGAEAFF.

The chain recombines TRBV28 with TRBJ1-5; tentative D call: TRBD1 (5 bases). The V gene lost 2 bases and the J gene lost 7 bases, with 12 bases spanning the gap. Germline V CDR1 and CDR2: MDHEN, SYDVKM. The CDR3 is made up of 14 amino acids. The CDR3 DNA reads as TGTGCCAGCAGTTTAGGAGGGGCTGGGCAGCCCCAGCATTTT. It codes for CASSLGGAGQPQHF.

This clone showed up just a few times. CDR3 residues: CASSRDTSSYEQYF. The CDR3 region has the DNA TGTGCCAGCAGCCGGGACACGAGTTCCTACGAGCAGTACTTC. The chain has TRBV6-6 and TRBJ2-7; maybe TRBD1 (6 bases). This CDR3 spans 14 amino acids. CDR1 is MNHNY and CDR2 is SVGAGI in the germline V gene (reference sequence). The V end lost 6 bases, the J end lost 1 base, and 13 bases lay between the germline ends.

The rearrangement uses TRBV6-5 and TRBJ1-2; D gene unclear. Germline CDR1 MNHEY, CDR2 SVGAGI. The V end was cut by 0 bases, the J end by 4 bases, with 15 bases between. The CDR3 length is 16 residues. CDR3: CASSYSSGLGGYGYTF. The CDR3 DNA reads as TGTGCCAGCAGTTACTCGAGTGGACTGGGCGGCTATGGCTACACCTTC.

V and J are TRBV4-2 and TRBJ2-1, with TRBD2 identical over 7 bases. CDR3 length: 16 residues. V dropped 0 bases and J dropped 3; count of bases not matched to a gene: 5. The germline V gene has CDR1 LGHNA and CDR2 YNFKEQ. The CDR3 sequence is CASSQEASGHYNEQFF. DNA of the CDR3: TGTGCCAGCAGCCAAGAGGCTAGCGGACACTACAATGAGCAGTTCTTC.

This sequence joins TRBV4-2 and TRBJ2-5; D is perhaps TRBD2 (5 bases). The CDR3 contains 15 residues. CDR1 and CDR2 (germline): LGHNA, YNFKEQ. V was pared by 2 bases and J by 2 bases, with 12 bases between. The CDR3: CASSQFNRGQETQYF. In nucleotides, the CDR3 is TGTGCCAGCAGCCAATTTAACCGGGGACAAGAGACCCAGTACTTC.

This rearrangement joins TRBV4-1 to TRBJ1-4, with TRBD1 matching 7 bases. The CDR3 runs to 14 residues. J lost 8 bases, V lost 4 bases, and 7 bases had no gene match. CDR1 is MGHRA, CDR2 YSYEKL, per germline. This CDR3 reads CASSPNTGVEKLFF. The CDR3 bases are TGCGCCAGCAGCCCCAACACAGGGGTCGAAAAACTGTTTTTT.

The rearrangement uses TRBV6-5 and TRBJ2-1; 11 bases fit TRBD2. V was clipped by 6 bases and J by 4 bases; unmatched bases: 5. CDR3 length equals 15 residues. Per the germline V gene, CDR1 is MNHEY and CDR2 is SVGAGI. The CDR3 reads CASSFGTSGYNEQFF. Written as DNA, the CDR3 is TGTGCCAGCAGCTTTGGGACTAGCGGTTACAATGAGCAGTTCTTC.

This clone was detected only once. The gene calls are TRBV7-2 and TRBJ2-3; 8 bases agree with TRBD2. The junction had 7 bases not matched to a gene; V was cut back by 2 bases and J by 0 bases. The CDR3 length is 17 residues. Germline lookup yields CDR1 SGHTA and CDR2 FQGNSA. For the CDR3, the DNA is TGTGCCAGCAGCTTATTGCCGGGAGGGCCCAGCACAGATACGCAGTATTTT. This sequence encodes CASSLLPGGPSTDTQYF.

The rearrangement joins TRBV4-1 to TRBJ2-1; 10 nucleotides align to TRBD1. Germline V gene sequence: CDR1 MGHRA, CDR2 YSYEKL. With 1 base clipped from V and 3 bases from J, the junction kept 12 bases outside the gene matches. There are 19 residues in the CDR3. The CDR3 DNA sequence: TGCGCCAGCAGCCAAGTATGGAACCCGGGACAGGGGAACTACAATGAGCAGTTCTTC. Its protein is CASSQVWNPGQGNYNEQFF.

The V and J genes are TRBV5-5 and TRBJ1-2; TRBD1 agrees at 7 bases. Germline CDR1 reads SGHKS; CDR2 reads YYEKEE (reference sequence). After removal of 2 bases from V and 8 bases from J, the junction contained 6 bases not matched to a gene. This CDR3 spans 13 amino acids. The CDR3 coding sequence is TGTGCCAGCAGCTTTCAGGGGGAGTTGGGCTACACCTTC. Amino acids: CASSFQGELGYTF.